This note documents a single T cell receptor beta chain sequence. The protocol was immunoSEQ multiplex PCR, while the TCRdb copy is restricted to in-frame clones and leaves out a portion. Of around 2.1 million clones in the sample, about 94% were seen once. The record originates from a study of shared clonotypes between healthy human individuals. Looked up from germline, CDR1 is SGHRS and CDR2 is YFSETQ. CDR3 length: 15 amino acids. V was clipped by 1 base and J by 6 bases, with 14 bases between them. The chain uses TRBV5-1 and TRBJ2-1; possibly TRBD2 for D (5 bases). The source is a man between 18 and 29 years old in good health. Sequencing used naive CD4+ T cells sorted from blood. Subset specified: CD45RA+ positively selected. CDR3 nucleotide sequence: TGCGCCAGCAGCTTGAGTCGACTAACGGGCAATGAGCAGTTCTTC. Amino acids: CASSLSRLTGNEQFF.